The sample holds a few counts of the clone carrying this TCR beta chain. Its cognate antigen is unknown. The data were obtained in a study of identical twins. The study, taken as a whole, reports: Among monozygotic twins, out-of-frame TCR alpha sharing exceeded what models predicted.

The V end was cut by 1 base, the J end by 2 bases, with 9 bases between. Germline CDR1 SGHVS, CDR2 FNYEAQ. The CDR3 runs to 15 residues. Carrying unique molecular identifiers, the cDNA also gained a universal primer site through template switching. From the 5' RACE reads, TCRdb called clonotypes with MiXCR, one entry per CDR3 protein. The table lists 230,000 or so distinct CDR3 sequences, 6.5% to 9.5% of them singletons. These data are also associated with another study on yellow fever vaccine responses in identical twins. Per that paper: Each twin's T cell response to the vaccine was reported to look partly convergent and partly personalized.

The sequence was obtained from a woman between 18 and 30 years old in good health. The sequenced sample consisted of CD8+ T cells sorted from blood. The J gene is TRBJ2-1, the V gene TRBV7-6, with a weak D call TRBD2 (5 bases). In nucleotides, the CDR3 is TGTGCCAGCAGCTTAGTTCCAGCGGCCTACAATGAGCAGTTCTTC. Residues: CASSLVPAAYNEQFF.